The table lists the clone carrying this T cell receptor beta chain with many counts. A read error is likely, as this CDR3 ends without the conserved phenylalanine or tryptophan. The record originates from a study of human T cells and chemical hapten exposure. Germline loops: CDR1 DFQATT, CDR2 SNEGSKA (reference sequence). The CDR3 extends over 15 amino acids. Time point reported: patch test 3, about 24 weeks after DPC sensitization. The treatment denotes: therapeutic diphenylcyclopropenone sensitization with weekly scalp DPC. TCRdb independently ran MiXCR on the RACE reads; one entry per CDR3 protein. The profile shows tens of thousands of distinct CDR3 sequences, 13% of them singletons.

The receptor was derived from a woman aged 50 to 60 with alopecia areata. Some clones in this sample may be carry-over from other donors' samples. The input for sequencing was whole blood, taken in connection with sensitization to the hapten diphenylcyclopropenone (DPC). The gene calls are TRBV20-1 and TRBJ2-3, with a tentative D call TRBD2 (5 bases). CDR3 in DNA: TGCAGCACACTCAATGACTACCTTAGCACAGATACGCAGTATTCT. Its translation: CSTLNDYLSTDTQYS.